This record looks at one TCR beta chain sequence and its context. Its antigen is still unknown. Donors counted as nominally healthy when sampled, yet unrecorded immune exposures were likely. This entry belongs to a study of cytomegalovirus exposure and HLA in healthy donors. General observations from the study: Productive status was seen about 87% or about 30% of the time for most TCR beta V segments in an earlier analysis. For cytomegalovirus status, the classifier reportedly gave diagnoses with high specificity and sensitivity.

Primers included in the PCR were 60 Vbeta and 13 Jbeta primers. Per the original methods: Among the unique TCR beta chains that a later analysis counted, 70 million to 85 million in all, around 11 million were shared. Libraries were prepared by immunoSEQ multiplex PCR; TCRdb keeps only in-frame clonotypes and omits some of them. Clonal size and the V and J genes are those of that table, whereas D and trimming came from the DNA. Here the sample spans approximately 100,000 clones, around 67% being singletons. From germline, CDR1 is SGHNT and CDR2 YYREEE (reference sequence). Trimming cost V 4 bases and J 2 bases, with 9 bases left between them. The CDR3 extends over 13 amino acids.

The receptor's source is a human donor in good health. The chain has TRBV5-4 and TRBJ2-5, with D perhaps matching TRBD1 (6 bases). Sequencing input: PBMCs. The CDR3 nucleotides read TGTGCCAGCAGCCCGGGACAACAAGAGACCCAGTACTTC. Its protein is CASSPGQQETQYF.